The T cell receptor (beta chain) under discussion was sequenced for a study of blood T cells in healthy people across ages. Study results and limitations: PBMCs left unsorted prevented a conclusive naive versus antigen-experienced comparison.

At least 6 micrograms of total RNA were extracted per sample. A J-beta primer mix and a sample-barcoded 5' primer were used in a second PCR of roughly 7 to 12 cycles. TCRdb processed the 5' RACE reads anew with MiXCR; each CDR3 protein has one entry. The sample lists 550,000 to 750,000 distinct CDR3 sequences, under 25% occurring once. This clonotype was seen more than once but under ten times. Antigen: not known. Germline CDR1 is MNHEY and CDR2 is SVGAGI. This CDR3 has 15 amino acids. V lost 6 bases, J lost 1 base, and 16 bases lay in between. This receptor was obtained from a man aged 70-80 years in good health. The chain is built from TRBV6-5 and TRBJ2-7; TRBD1 is a possible D gene (6 bases). Sequencing input: blood. This CDR3 reads CASSQGSHASYEQYF. CDR3 nucleotide sequence: TGTGCCAGCAGCCAGGGGAGCCATGCTTCCTACGAGCAGTACTTC.